One T cell receptor beta chain is described in this entry. Its antigen remains unidentified. The entry originates in a study of OX40 agonist ivuxolimab in advanced cancers. Anyone with autoimmune disease history or systemic immunosuppression was excluded. General observations from the study: In CD8+ T cells, expanded clones were on average more numerous than in CD4+.

CDR1 and CDR2 (germline): MNHEY, SMNVEV (reference sequence). The ends were cut back, 5 bases at V and 0 bases at J, with 21 bases in the middle. This CDR3 spans 18 amino acids. Clones were read by immunoSEQ multiplex PCR, and TCRdb kept only the in-frame ones, dropping some. The table records about 64,000 clones, roughly nine tenths of them present only once. The receptor was isolated from an adult with an advanced solid tumor such as melanoma, head and neck, liver or kidney cancer. Sequenced material: CD4+ or CD8+ T cells sorted from blood, taken in a trial of the OX40 agonist ivuxolimab. The J gene is TRBJ2-3, the V gene TRBV27, with a possible D match to TRBD2 (7 bases). This chain's CDR3 is CASSPPVGGPASTDTQYF. Here the CDR3 DNA reads TGTGCCAGCAGTCCCCCGGTGGGGGGGCCAGCGAGCACAGATACGCAGTATTTT.